This TCR beta chain is from a study of blood T cells in healthy people across ages. Study-wide points: No conclusive comparison of naive versus antigen-experienced cells was possible with unsorted PBMCs.

As regards this clonotype: Its antigen remains unidentified.

Primed by a sample-barcoded 5' primer and a J-beta primer mix, a second PCR proceeded for roughly 6 to 12 cycles. TCRdb recomputed calls from the 5' RACE reads with MiXCR, one row per CDR3 protein. The data show more than 900,000 distinct CDR3 sequences, almost 25% seen once. The germline gives CDR1 DFQATT, CDR2 SNEGSKA (reference sequence). Trimming removed 2 bases at V and 10 bases at J, with 15 bases between. The CDR3 has 14 amino acids. These sequences were also reported in another study, on T cells of mothers and their children. That source notes: Each mother gave over 8.5 million TCR beta CDR3 reads; each child, some 2.8 million.

Sequenced input: blood. The chain recombines TRBV20-1 with TRBJ1-6; D perhaps matches TRBD1 (6 bases). This TCR was sampled from a girl between 2 and 10 years old in good health. The CDR3 DNA reads TGCAGTGCTAGAACCCAGGGGTGGTGGTCACCCCTCCACTTT. The encoded protein is CSARTQGWWSPLHF.